This is a list of T cell receptor beta chains from one sample in a study of blood T cell repertoires in COVID-19. Using immunoSEQ multiplex PCR, the repertoire was profiled, and TCRdb retains in-frame clones only, with some absent. Here the sample spans some 120,000 clones, under 85% being singletons. The sample consisted of PBMCs or T cells enriched from blood (not recorded which). Receptor source: a man aged 25 to 40 who had recovered from COVID-19. The CDR3 runs from the conserved cysteine through the conserved F or W. Only part of the rows carry a size: once, few, many, or a class if the clone is expanded.

TRBV6-5	-	TRBJ1-5	CASSPGQADQHF
TRBV3-1/TRBV3-2	-	TRBJ2-3	CASSHSGEWADTQYF
TRBV4-1	-	TRBJ2-1	CASSPGLAGNYNEQFF
TRBV9	-	TRBJ2-1	CASSVGSGELRAEQFF
TRBV9	few	TRBJ2-2	CASSVRTGTNTGELFF
TRBV7-9	-	TRBJ2-2	CASSPGTIANTGELFF
TRBV5-4	-	TRBJ1-2	CASSSQLEGGYTF
TRBV19	-	TRBJ1-4	CATQPGQGAEKLFF
TRBV18	-	TRBJ1-1	CASSPPDRGLAEAFF
TRBV9	-	TRBJ1-2	CASSAGGYGYTF
TRBV6-5	-	TRBJ2-4	CASRDRAAKNIQYF
TRBV10-2	once	TRBJ2-3	CASSAGRDTDTQYF
TRBV11-3	-	TRBJ2-2	CASKAGTDNTGELFF